This is a list of T cell receptor beta chains from one sample in a study of blood T cell repertoires in COVID-19. Clones were read by immunoSEQ multiplex PCR, and TCRdb kept only the in-frame ones, dropping some. The sample yields 150,000 to 200,000 clones, approximately 88% seen once. Sequenced input: PBMCs or T cells enriched from blood (not recorded which). The receptors originated from a woman aged 60-75 years who had recovered from COVID-19. CDR3s include the opening cysteine and the closing phenylalanine or tryptophan. A D gene is named only where the DNA matches it firmly. Size tells how often a clone was seen (once, few, many) or the class of an expanded clone, and some rows leave it out.

V	J	size	D	CDR3	DNA
TRBV7-9	TRBJ2-7	-	TRBD1	CASSLVSGQGYEQYF	TGTGCCAGCAGCTTAGTTTCGGGACAGGGCTACGAGCAGTACTTC
TRBV6-5	TRBJ1-6	few	-	CASSSPGESYNSPLHF	TGTGCCAGCAGTTCCCCAGGGGAGTCCTATAATTCACCCCTCCACTTT
TRBV20-1	TRBJ2-7	-	-	CSLGRAYEQYF	TGCAGTCTTGGGCGGGCCTACGAGCAGTACTTC
TRBV18	TRBJ1-4	-	-	CASSPRAEKLFF	TGTGCCAGCTCACCCCGAGCTGAAAAACTGTTTTTT
TRBV18	TRBJ1-2	-	-	CASSPSLFGGYTF	TGTGCCAGCTCACCGTCTCTTTTCGGGGGGTACACCTTC
TRBV5-1	TRBJ2-3	-	TRBD2	CASSLRGEGDTQYF	TGCGCCAGCAGCTTGCGGGGGGAGGGAGATACGCAGTATTTT
TRBV2	TRBJ1-6	-	TRBD1	CASSLDRDSPLHF	TGTGCCAGCAGTTTGGACAGGGATTCACCCCTCCACTTT
TRBV4-1	TRBJ1-2	-	-	CASSQVVVGGVLYGYTF	TGCGCCAGCAGCCAAGTGGTGGTCGGAGGGGTCCTCTATGGCTACACCTTC
TRBV10-3	TRBJ2-7	-	-	CAIRSSAVLLIEQYF	TGTGCCATCAGGAGTAGCGCTGTCCTCCTAATCGAGCAGTACTTC
TRBV7-8	TRBJ1-2	-	TRBD1	CASSLGLRGQGYGYTF	TGTGCCAGCAGCTTAGGCCTAAGGGGGCAAGGGTATGGCTACACCTTC
TRBV30	TRBJ2-1	-	TRBD2	CAWRSGRIRDNEQFF	TGTGCCTGGCGTTCCGGGAGGATTAGGGACAATGAGCAGTTCTTC
TRBV27	TRBJ2-3	-	TRBD2	CASSTGTSAYSSTDTQYF	TGTGCCAGCTCGACCGGGACTAGCGCTTACTCGAGCACAGATACGCAGTATTTT
TRBV12-3/TRBV12-4	TRBJ2-3	-	-	CASSLDYTDTQYF	TGTGCCAGCAGTCTGGACTACACAGATACGCAGTATTTT
TRBV24-1	TRBJ1-3	-	-	CATLRTRLGNTIYF	TGTGCCACTCTCAGGACAAGACTCGGAAACACCATATATTTT
TRBV18	TRBJ2-3	-	TRBD1	CASSPTGVGTDTQYF	TGTGCCAGCTCACCGACAGGGGTCGGCACAGATACGCAGTATTTT
TRBV18	TRBJ1-1	-	-	CASSLTRNTEAFF	TGTGCCAGCTCCCTGACAAGGAACACTGAAGCTTTCTTT
TRBV5-1	TRBJ2-5	-	TRBD1	CASSWDRGKETQYF	TGCGCCAGCAGCTGGGACAGGGGAAAAGAGACCCAGTACTTC
TRBV7-8	TRBJ2-2	-	-	CASSLRTSQANTGELFF	TGTGCCAGCAGCTTAAGAACTAGCCAGGCGAACACCGGGGAGCTGTTTTTT
TRBV4-2	TRBJ2-3	once	-	CASSQDPAGTPTDTQYF	TGTGCCAGCAGCCAAGATCCGGCGGGGACTCCCACAGATACGCAGTATTTT
TRBV19	TRBJ1-5	-	TRBD1	CASSYQGGNQPQHF	TGTGCCAGTAGTTATCAGGGGGGCAATCAGCCCCAGCATTTT
TRBV2	TRBJ2-3	-	TRBD2	CASRPGTSGGTRTDTQYF	TGTGCCAGCAGGCCCGGGACTAGCGGGGGGACCCGGACAGATACGCAGTATTTT
TRBV2	TRBJ2-1	-	-	CASSEQGRGEQFF	TGTGCCAGCAGTGAACAGGGGAGGGGTGAGCAGTTCTTC
TRBV5-1	TRBJ1-1	-	-	CASRKNAGPNTEAFF	TGCGCCAGCAGAAAAAATGCAGGGCCAAACACTGAAGCTTTCTTT
TRBV7-2	TRBJ2-7	-	TRBD2	CASSFGTNYEQYF	TGTGCCAGCAGCTTCGGGACTAACTACGAGCAGTACTTC
TRBV28	TRBJ2-5	-	-	CVSSLFPSSQETQYF	TGTGTCAGCAGTTTATTCCCCTCGTCCCAAGAGACCCAGTACTTC
TRBV29-1	TRBJ1-5	-	-	CSVVEGGNQPQHF	TGCAGCGTTGTGGAAGGGGGCAATCAGCCCCAGCATTTT
TRBV27	TRBJ2-7	-	-	CASSSAGTGGGYEQYF	TGTGCCAGCAGTTCTGCAGGGACTGGTGGCGGCTACGAGCAGTACTTC
TRBV9	TRBJ2-3	-	-	CASSVGNGRGDTQYF	TGTGCCAGCAGCGTAGGTAACGGCAGAGGAGATACGCAGTATTTT
TRBV24-1	TRBJ2-3	-	-	CATAMGTDTQYF	TGTGCCACCGCTATGGGCACAGATACGCAGTATTTT
TRBV30	TRBJ1-3	-	TRBD1	CAWSAGQGGNTIYF	TGTGCCTGGAGTGCCGGACAGGGTGGAAACACCATATATTTT
TRBV6-6	TRBJ2-7	-	-	CASSYLYHYEQYF	TGTGCCAGCAGTTACCTCTACCACTACGAGCAGTACTTC
TRBV5-1	TRBJ1-4	-	TRBD1	CASRDRGNEKLFF	TGCGCCAGCAGGGACAGGGGAAACGAAAAACTGTTTTTT
TRBV7-2	TRBJ1-2	few	-	CASSSTGTIPYGYTF	TGTGCCAGCAGTTCAACCGGGACAATTCCCTATGGCTACACCTTC
TRBV7-9	TRBJ2-5	-	TRBD1	CASSFSYSQGQGGQETQYF	TGTGCCAGCAGCTTCTCCTATTCCCAGGGACAGGGTGGCCAAGAGACCCAGTACTTC
TRBV5-1	TRBJ2-2	once	-	CASSWGTTNTGELFF	TGCGCCAGCAGCTGGGGCACAACGAACACCGGGGAGCTGTTTTTT
TRBV27	TRBJ1-6	once	TRBD1	CASSSRQGDNSPLHF	TGTGCCAGCAGTAGCAGACAGGGGGACAATTCACCCCTCCACTTT
TRBV5-1	TRBJ2-7	-	-	CASSLLLTGNYEQYF	TGCGCCAGCAGCTTGCTTTTGACGGGGAACTACGAGCAGTACTTC
TRBV2	TRBJ1-5	-	-	CASSEAEENQPQHF	TGTGCCAGCAGTGAAGCGGAGGAAAATCAGCCCCAGCATTTT
TRBV19	TRBJ1-1	few	-	CASSIGGFSTEAFF	TGTGCCAGTAGTATCGGGGGTTTCAGCACTGAAGCTTTCTTT
TRBV24-1	TRBJ2-3	once	-	CATSPLSLYTDTQYF	TGTGCCACCAGTCCCCTGAGCCTATACACAGATACGCAGTATTTT
TRBV6-5	TRBJ1-2	-	-	CASSYSPEADYGYTF	TGTGCCAGCAGTTACTCCCCAGAGGCGGACTATGGCTACACCTTC